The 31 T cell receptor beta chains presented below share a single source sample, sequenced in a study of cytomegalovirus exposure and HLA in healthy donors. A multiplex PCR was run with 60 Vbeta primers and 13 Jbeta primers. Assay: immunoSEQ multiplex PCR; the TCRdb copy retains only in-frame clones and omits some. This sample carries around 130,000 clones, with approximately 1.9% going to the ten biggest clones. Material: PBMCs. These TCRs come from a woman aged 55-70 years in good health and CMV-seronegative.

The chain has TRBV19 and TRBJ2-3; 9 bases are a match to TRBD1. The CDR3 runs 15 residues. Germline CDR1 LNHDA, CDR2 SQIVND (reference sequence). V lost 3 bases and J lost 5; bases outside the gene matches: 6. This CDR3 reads CASSIGQGSGDTQYF. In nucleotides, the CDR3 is TGTGCCAGTAGTATTGGACAGGGGTCAGGAGATACGCAGTATTTT.

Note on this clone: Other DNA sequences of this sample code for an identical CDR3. CDR3 loop: CAWRAGLNSGANVLTF. The DNA for the CDR3 is TGTGCCTGGAGGGCGGGTTTAAACTCCGGGGCCAACGTCCTGACTTTC. The rearrangement joins TRBV30 to TRBJ2-6; weak D call: TRBD2 (5 bases). Trimming cost V 3 bases and J 4 bases, with 16 bases left between them. Germline V gene data show CDR1 as GTSNPN and CDR2 as SVGIG (reference sequence). This CDR3 has 16 residues.

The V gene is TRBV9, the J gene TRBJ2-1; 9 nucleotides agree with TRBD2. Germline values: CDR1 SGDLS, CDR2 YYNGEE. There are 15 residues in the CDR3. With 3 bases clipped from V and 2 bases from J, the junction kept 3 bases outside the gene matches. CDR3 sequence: CASSASGGPYNEQFF. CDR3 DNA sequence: TGTGCCAGCAGCGCCAGCGGGGGGCCCTACAATGAGCAGTTCTTC.

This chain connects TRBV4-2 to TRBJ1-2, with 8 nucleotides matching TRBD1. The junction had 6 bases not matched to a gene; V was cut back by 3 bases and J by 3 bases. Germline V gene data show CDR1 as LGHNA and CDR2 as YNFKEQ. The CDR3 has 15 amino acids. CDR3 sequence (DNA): TGTGCCAGCAGCCAGGAGGGACAGGTGCACTATGGCTACACCTTC. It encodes CASSQEGQVHYGYTF.

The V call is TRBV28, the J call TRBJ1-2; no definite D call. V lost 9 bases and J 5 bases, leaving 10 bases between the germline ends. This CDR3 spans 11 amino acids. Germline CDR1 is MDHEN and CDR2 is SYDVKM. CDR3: CASLSTYGYTF. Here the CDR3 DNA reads TGTGCCAGTTTGTCCACTTATGGCTACACCTTC.

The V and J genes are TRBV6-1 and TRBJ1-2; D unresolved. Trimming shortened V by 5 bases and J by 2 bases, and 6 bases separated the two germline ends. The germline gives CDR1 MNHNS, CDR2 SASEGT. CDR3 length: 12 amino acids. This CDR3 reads CASSLENYGYTF. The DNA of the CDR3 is TGTGCCAGCAGTTTAGAAAACTATGGCTACACCTTC.

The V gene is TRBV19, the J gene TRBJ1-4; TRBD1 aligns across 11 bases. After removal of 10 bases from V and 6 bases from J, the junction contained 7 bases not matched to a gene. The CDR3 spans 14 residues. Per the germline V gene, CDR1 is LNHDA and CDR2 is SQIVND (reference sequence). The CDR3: CATRTGGADEKLFF. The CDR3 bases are TGTGCCACCCGGACAGGGGGCGCAGATGAAAAACTGTTTTTT.

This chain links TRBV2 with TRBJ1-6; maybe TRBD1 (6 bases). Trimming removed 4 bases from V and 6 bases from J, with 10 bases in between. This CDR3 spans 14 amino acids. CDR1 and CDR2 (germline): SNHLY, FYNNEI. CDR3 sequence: CASSGRRGNSPLHF. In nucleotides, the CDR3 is TGTGCCAGCAGTGGCCGCAGGGGTAATTCACCCCTCCACTTT.

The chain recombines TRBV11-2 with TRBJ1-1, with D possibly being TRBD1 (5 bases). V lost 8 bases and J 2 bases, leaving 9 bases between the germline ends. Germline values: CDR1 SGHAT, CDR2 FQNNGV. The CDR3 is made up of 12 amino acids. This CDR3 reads CASRTQNTEAFF. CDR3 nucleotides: TGTGCCAGCCGGACACAAAACACTGAAGCTTTCTTT.

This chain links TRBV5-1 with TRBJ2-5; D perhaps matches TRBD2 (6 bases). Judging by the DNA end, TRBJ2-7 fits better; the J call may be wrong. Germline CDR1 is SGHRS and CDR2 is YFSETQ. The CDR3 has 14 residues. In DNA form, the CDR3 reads TGCGCCAGCAAGGCCGGGAGCCCCCGCTACGAGCAGTACTTC. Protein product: CASKAGSPRYEQYF.

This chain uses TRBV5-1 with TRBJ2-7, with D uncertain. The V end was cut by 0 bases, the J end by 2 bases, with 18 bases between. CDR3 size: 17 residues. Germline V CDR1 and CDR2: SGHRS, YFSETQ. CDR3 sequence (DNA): TGCGCCAGCAGCTTGGCCGGCGGCACTCTGGATCCCTACGAGCAGTACTTC. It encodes CASSLAGGTLDPYEQYF.

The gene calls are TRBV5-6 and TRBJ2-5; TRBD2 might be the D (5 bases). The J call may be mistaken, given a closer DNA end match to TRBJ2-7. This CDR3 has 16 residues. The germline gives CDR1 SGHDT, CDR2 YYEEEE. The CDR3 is CASSAELDSSPYEQYF. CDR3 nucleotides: TGTGCCAGCAGCGCTGAGCTGGACTCATCACCTTACGAGCAGTACTTC.

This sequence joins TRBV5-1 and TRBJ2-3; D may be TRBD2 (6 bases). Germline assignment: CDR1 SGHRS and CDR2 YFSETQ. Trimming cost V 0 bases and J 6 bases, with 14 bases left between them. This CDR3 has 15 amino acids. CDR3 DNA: TGCGCCAGCAGCTTGGTTCTCGGGAGAGCTGATACGCAGTATTTT. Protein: CASSLVLGRADTQYF.

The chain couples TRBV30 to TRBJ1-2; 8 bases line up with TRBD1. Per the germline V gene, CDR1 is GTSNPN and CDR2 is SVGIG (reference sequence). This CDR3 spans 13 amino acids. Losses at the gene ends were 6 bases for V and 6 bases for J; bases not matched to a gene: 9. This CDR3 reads CACRSPGGHGYTF. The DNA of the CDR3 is TGTGCCTGCAGAAGCCCAGGGGGCCATGGCTACACCTTC.

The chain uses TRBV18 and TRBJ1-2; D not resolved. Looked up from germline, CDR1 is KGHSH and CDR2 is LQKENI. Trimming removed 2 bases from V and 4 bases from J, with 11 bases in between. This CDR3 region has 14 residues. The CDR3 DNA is TGTGCCAGCTCACCAAGTAGGACTCCCTATGGCTACACCTTC. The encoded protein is CASSPSRTPYGYTF.

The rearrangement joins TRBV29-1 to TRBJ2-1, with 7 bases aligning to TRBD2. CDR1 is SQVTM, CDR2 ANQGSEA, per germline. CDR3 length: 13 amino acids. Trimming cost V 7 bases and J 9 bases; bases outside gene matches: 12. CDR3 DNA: TGCAGCGGCGGACTAGATTCCGGGAGTGAGCAGTTCTTC. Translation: CSGGLDSGSEQFF.

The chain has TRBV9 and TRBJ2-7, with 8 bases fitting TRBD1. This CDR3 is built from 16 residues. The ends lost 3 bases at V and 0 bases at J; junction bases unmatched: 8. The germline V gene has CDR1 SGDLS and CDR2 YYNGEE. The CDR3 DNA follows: TGTGCCAGCAGCGCAGGGGGCGGGATTAGCTCCTACGAGCAGTACTTC. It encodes CASSAGGGISSYEQYF.

The CDR3 nucleotides read TGTGCCAGCAGTTTCACTACCCCGACTAGCGGGTTCTCCTACGAGCAGTACTTC. Translated, it gives CASSFTTPTSGFSYEQYF. This chain uses TRBV27 with TRBJ2-7, with 10 bases aligning to TRBD2. V gave up 3 bases and J gave up 0 bases; unmatched junction bases: 11. This CDR3 has 18 residues. Germline CDR1 and CDR2: MNHEY and SMNVEV (reference sequence).

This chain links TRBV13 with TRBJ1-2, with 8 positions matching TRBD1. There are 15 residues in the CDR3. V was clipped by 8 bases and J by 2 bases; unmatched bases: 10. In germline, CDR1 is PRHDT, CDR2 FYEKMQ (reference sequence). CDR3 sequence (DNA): TGTGCCAGCCAAAAACGGCAGGGGGCCAACTATGGCTACACCTTC. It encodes CASQKRQGANYGYTF. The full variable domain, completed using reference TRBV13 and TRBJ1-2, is AAGVIQSPRHLIKEKRETATLKCYPIPRHDTVYWYQQGPGQDPQFLISFYEKMQSDKGSIPDRFSAQQFSDYHSELNMSSLELGDSALYFCASQKRQGANYGYTFGSGTRLTVV.

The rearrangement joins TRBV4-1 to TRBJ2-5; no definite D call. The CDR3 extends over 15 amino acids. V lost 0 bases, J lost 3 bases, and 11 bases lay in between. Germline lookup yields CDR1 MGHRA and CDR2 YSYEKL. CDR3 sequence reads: CASSQENGRKETQYF. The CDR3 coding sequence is TGCGCCAGCAGCCAAGAAAACGGCAGGAAAGAGACCCAGTACTTC.

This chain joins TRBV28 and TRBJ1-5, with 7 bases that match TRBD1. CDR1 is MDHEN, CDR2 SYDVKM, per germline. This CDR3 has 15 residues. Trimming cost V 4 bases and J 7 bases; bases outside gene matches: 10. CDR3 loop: CASSWGDSPYQPQHF. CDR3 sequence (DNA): TGTGCCAGCAGTTGGGGGGACAGCCCATACCAGCCCCAGCATTTT. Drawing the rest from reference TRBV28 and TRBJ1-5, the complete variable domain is DVKVTQSSRYLVKRTGEKVFLECVQDMDHENMFWYRQDPGLGLRLIYFSYDVKMKEKGDIPEGYSVSREKKERFSLILESASTNQTSMYLCASSWGDSPYQPQHFGDGTRLSIL.

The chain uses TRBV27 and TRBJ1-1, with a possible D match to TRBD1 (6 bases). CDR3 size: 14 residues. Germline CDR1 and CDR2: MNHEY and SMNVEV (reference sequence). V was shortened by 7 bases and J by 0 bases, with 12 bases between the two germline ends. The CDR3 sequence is CASNKQGLNTEAFF. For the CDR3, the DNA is TGTGCCAGCAATAAACAGGGTCTGAACACTGAAGCTTTCTTT.

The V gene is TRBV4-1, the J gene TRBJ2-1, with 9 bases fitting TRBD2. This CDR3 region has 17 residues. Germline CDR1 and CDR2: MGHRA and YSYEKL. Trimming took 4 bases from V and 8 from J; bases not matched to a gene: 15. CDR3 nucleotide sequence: TGCGCCAGCAGCCGAATGGGGGGTAGCGGGAGTTTTGATGAGCAGTTCTTC. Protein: CASSRMGGSGSFDEQFF.

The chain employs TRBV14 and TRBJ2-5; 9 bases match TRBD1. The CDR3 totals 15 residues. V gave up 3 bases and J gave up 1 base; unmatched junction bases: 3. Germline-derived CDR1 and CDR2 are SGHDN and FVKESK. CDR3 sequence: CASSQATGGQETQYF. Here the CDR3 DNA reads TGTGCCAGCAGCCAGGCGACAGGGGGCCAAGAGACCCAGTACTTC.

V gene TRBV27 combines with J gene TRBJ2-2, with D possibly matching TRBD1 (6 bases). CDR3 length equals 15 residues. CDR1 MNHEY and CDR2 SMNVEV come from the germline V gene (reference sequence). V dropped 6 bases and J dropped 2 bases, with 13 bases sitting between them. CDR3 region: CASRPGHVNTGELFF. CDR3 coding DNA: TGTGCCAGCAGGCCGGGACATGTCAACACCGGGGAGCTGTTTTTT.

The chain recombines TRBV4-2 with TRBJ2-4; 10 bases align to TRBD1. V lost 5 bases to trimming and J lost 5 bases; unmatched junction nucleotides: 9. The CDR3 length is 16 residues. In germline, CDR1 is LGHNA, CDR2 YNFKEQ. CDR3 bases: TGTGCCAGCAGCTCTCGAGGACAGGGGGTAGAAAACATTCAGTACTTC. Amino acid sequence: CASSSRGQGVENIQYF.

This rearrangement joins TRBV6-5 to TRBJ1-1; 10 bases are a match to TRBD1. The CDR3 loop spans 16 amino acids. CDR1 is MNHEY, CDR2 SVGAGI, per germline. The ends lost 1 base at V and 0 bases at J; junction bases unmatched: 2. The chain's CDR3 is CASSYLDRGMNTEAFF. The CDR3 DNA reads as TGTGCCAGCAGTTACTTGGACAGGGGGATGAACACTGAAGCTTTCTTT.

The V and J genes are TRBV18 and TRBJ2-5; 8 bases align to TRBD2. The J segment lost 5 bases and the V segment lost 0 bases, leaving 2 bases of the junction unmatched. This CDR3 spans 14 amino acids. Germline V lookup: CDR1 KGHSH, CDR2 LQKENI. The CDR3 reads CASSPPGLGETQYF. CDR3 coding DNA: TGTGCCAGCTCACCACCGGGACTAGGTGAGACCCAGTACTTC.

The CDR3 DNA reads TGTGCTAGTGGTTTGCCTACTACCCACAATGAGCAGTTCTTC. Translating gives CASGLPTTHNEQFF. The chain couples TRBV12-5 to TRBJ2-1; D unresolved. CDR3 size: 14 residues. V lost 2 bases, J lost 5 bases, and 10 bases lay in between. Germline-derived CDR1 and CDR2 are LGHNT and FRNRAP.

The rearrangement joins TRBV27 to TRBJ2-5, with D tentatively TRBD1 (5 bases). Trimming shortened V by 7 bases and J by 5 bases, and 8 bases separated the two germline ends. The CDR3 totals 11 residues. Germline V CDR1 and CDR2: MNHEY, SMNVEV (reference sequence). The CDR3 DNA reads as TGTGCCAGCAAAGGGGCGGAGACCCAGTACTTC. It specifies CASKGAETQYF.

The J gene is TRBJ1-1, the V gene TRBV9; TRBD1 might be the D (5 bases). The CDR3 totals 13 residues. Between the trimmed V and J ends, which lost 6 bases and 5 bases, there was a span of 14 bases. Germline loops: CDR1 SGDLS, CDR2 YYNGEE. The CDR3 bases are TGTGCCAGCACCAAGGAGGGGAATACTGAAGCTTTCTTT. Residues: CASTKEGNTEAFF.